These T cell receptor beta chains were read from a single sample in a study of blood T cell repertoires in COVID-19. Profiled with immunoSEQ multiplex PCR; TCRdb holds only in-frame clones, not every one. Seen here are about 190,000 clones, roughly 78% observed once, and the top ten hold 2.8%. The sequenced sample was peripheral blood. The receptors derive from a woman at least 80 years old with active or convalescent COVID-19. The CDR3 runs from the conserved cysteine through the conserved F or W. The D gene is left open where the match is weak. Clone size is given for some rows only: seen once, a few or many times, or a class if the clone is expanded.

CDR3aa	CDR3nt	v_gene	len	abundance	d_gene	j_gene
CASSGGLGTDTQYF	TGTGCCAGCAGCGGGGGACTGGGCACAGATACGCAGTATTTT	TRBV5-5	14	once	.	TRBJ2-3
CASSYPGPGRVGYTF	TGTGCCAGCAGCTACCCGGGCCCCGGGAGGGTTGGCTACACCTTC	TRBV11-2	15	.	.	TRBJ1-2
CASSLPAITDTQYF	TGCGCCAGCAGCTTGCCAGCGATCACAGATACGCAGTATTTT	TRBV5-1	14	.	.	TRBJ2-3
CASALYSYNEQFF	TGTGCTAGTGCCTTGTACTCCTACAATGAGCAGTTCTTC	TRBV12-5	13	.	.	TRBJ2-1
CASSQEGGTSALF	TGTGCCAGCAGCCAAGAGGGTGGGACTAGCGCCCTTTTT	TRBV4-2	13	.	TRBD2	TRBJ2-3
CASRTTGFGFQPQHF	TGTGCCAGCAGAACGACAGGGTTTGGTTTCCAGCCCCAGCATTTT	TRBV28	15	.	TRBD1	TRBJ1-5
CASQAGTGTYEQYF	TGTGCCAGCCAAGCCGGGACAGGAACCTACGAGCAGTACTTC	TRBV28	14	.	TRBD1	TRBJ2-7
CASSSRTGNDGTIYF	TGTGCCAGCAGTTCCCGGACAGGGAACGATGGCACCATATATTTT	TRBV27	15	.	TRBD1	TRBJ1-3
CASSGAGTGEETQYF	TGCGCCAGCAGCGGGGCCGGGACAGGGGAAGAGACCCAGTACTTC	TRBV5-1	15	.	TRBD1	TRBJ2-5
CASSLGQGTFTPLHF	TGTGCCAGCAGTTTGGGCCAGGGGACATTTACACCCCTCCACTTT	TRBV27	15	.	.	TRBJ1-6
CASSYGQGRRGETQYF	TGTGCCAGCAGTTACGGACAGGGGAGACGTGGAGAGACCCAGTACTTC	TRBV6-6	16	.	TRBD1	TRBJ2-5
CASSSRTGSNQPQHF	TGTGCCAGCAGCTCGAGGACGGGGAGCAATCAGCCCCAGCATTTT	TRBV7-9	15	.	.	TRBJ1-5
CASRSRTGSSGANVLTF	TGTGCCAGCAGATCCCGGACAGGAAGCTCTGGGGCCAACGTCCTGACTTTC	TRBV5-8	17	.	TRBD1	TRBJ2-6
CASSLTGLAGGGNTGELFF	TGTGCCAGCAGTTTGACGGGACTAGCGGGGGGAGGGAACACCGGGGAGCTGTTTTTT	TRBV28	19	.	TRBD2	TRBJ2-2
CASIWRTGFISNQPQHF	TGTGCCAGCATCTGGAGAACAGGTTTTATTAGCAATCAGCCCCAGCATTTT	TRBV5-5	17	.	.	TRBJ1-5
CASSQGGGAKNIQYF	TGTGCCAGCAGCCAAGGCGGGGGAGCCAAAAACATTCAGTACTTC	TRBV28	15	.	TRBD2	TRBJ2-4
CASSPRWTGTGYTF	TGTGCCAGCAGCCCACGGTGGACAGGGACTGGCTACACCTTC	TRBV6-2/TRBV6-3	14	.	TRBD1	TRBJ1-2
CASSGTANTGELFF	TGTGCCAGTAGCGGGACAGCCAACACCGGGGAGCTGTTTTTT	TRBV19	14	few	TRBD1	TRBJ2-2